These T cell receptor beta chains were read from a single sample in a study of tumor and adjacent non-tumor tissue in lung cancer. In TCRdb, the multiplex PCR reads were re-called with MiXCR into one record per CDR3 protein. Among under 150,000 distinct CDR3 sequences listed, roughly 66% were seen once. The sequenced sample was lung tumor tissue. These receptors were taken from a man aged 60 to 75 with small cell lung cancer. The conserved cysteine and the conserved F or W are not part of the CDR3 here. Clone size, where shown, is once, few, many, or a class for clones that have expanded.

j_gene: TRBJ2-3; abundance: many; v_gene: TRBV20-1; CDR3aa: SASPASGSADTQY
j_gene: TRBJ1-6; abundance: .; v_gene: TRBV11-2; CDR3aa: ANSLEKLPLH
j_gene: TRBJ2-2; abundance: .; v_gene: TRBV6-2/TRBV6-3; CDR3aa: ASCYALQGAAGELF
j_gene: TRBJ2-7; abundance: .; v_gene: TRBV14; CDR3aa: ASSRALAGAYEQY
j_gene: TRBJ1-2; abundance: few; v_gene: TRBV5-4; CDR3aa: AARDSEHYGYT
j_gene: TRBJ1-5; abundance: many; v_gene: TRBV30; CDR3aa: AWSVAGEQPQH
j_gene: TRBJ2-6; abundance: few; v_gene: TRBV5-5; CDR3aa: ASSPGLAGYSGANVLT
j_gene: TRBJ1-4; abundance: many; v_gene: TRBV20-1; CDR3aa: SARDRREKLF
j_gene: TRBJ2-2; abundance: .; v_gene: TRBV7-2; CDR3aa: ASSLAIRGTGELF
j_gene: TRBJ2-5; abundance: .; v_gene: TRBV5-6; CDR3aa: ASSTGTEETQY
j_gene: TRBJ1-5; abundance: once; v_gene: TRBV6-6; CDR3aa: ASSPGGQPQH
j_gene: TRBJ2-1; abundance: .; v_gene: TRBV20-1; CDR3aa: SARDLEQGYNEQF
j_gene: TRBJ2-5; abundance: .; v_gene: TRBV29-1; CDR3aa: SASGEYQETQY
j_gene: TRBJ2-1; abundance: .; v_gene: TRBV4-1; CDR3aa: ASSQEDREYDEQF
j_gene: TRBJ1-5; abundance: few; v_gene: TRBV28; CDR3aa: ASSAPAIKPQH
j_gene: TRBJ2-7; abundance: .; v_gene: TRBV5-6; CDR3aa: ASSFPALAVVAYEQY